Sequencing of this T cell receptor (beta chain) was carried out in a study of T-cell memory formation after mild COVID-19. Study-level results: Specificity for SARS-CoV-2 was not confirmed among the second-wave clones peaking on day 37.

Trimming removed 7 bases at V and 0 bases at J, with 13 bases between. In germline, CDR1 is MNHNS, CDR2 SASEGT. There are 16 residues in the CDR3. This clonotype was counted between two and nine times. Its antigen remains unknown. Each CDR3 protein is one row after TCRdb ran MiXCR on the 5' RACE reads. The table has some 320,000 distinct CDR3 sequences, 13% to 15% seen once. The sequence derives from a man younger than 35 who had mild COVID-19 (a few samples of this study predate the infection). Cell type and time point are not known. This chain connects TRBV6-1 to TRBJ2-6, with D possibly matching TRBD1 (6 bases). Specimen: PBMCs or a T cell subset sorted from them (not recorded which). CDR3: CASTLDSRSGANVLTF. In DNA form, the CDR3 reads TGTGCCAGCACGTTGGACAGCCGCTCTGGGGCCAACGTCCTGACTTTC.